The source of this T cell receptor beta chain is a study of CD8 T cells in ankylosing spondylitis (dated by TCRdb to 2017 to 2019). In terms of the full investigation: The study profiled T cell receptor beta repertoires in healthy donors and ankylosing spondylitis patients to find disease-linked TCR variants. Peripheral blood was sampled, and synovial fluid was also collected from ankylosing spondylitis patients. The full study cohort was made up of 20 to 25 ankylosing spondylitis patients and fewer than 120 healthy donors. Beyond this particular receptor, the publication reports: The disease-linked clones showed a CD8+ phenotype and occurred at relatively low frequencies in peripheral blood. A TCR beta motif of about eight highly homologous amino acid variants appeared characteristic of blood from ankylosing spondylitis patients. According to the report, matched synovial fluid samples from ankylosing spondylitis patients were significantly enriched for the disease-linked clones. Some motif variants were previously reported in synovial fluid and blood of reactive arthritis patients, suggesting common disease-initiation mechanisms.

V sheds 7 bases and J sheds 7 bases, leaving 16 bases between their ends. CDR1 MNHEY and CDR2 SMNVEV were looked up in the germline V gene (reference sequence). Its CDR3 holds 14 amino acids, cysteine through phenylalanine. Only CDR3 DNA is held: 42 bases, read in frame from base 1. This clonotype appeared many times. No antigen is known for it. Base quality data are lacking; no much larger clone is found one base away. Sequencing relied on an Illumina HiSeq 2500. Quantitative 5'-RACE with molecular barcodes was used to prepare TCR beta libraries. Per the authors' processing: Disease-linked TCR variants were identified with a new computational method built on a probabilistic model of VDJ rearrangement. TCRdb applied fastp at Q25 and MiXCR to the public reads, then kept only in-frame beta chains. Merged by CDR3 protein, the rows form single entries marked with the most common genes and DNA. The authors' filters were not applied to this entry. Across this sample there are around 490,000 distinct CDR3 sequences, with approximately 5.3% seen only once. Of the sample, under 4.5% falls within the top ten clones.

Sequencing used blood, either unsorted or a sorted T cell fraction (not recorded which). The rearranged segments are TRBV27 and TRBJ2-2; 6 matching bases give a weak D call of TRBD1. The receptor was isolated from a male donor with ankylosing spondylitis. The bases are TGTGCCAGCACCTCACTAGGGGGTGGCGGGGAGCTGTTTTTT. This translates into CASTSLGGGGELFF.